This T cell receptor (beta chain) appears in the sequencing data of a study of early T cells in non-severe SARS-CoV-2 infection. Molecules of cDNA were individually given unique molecular identifiers that were attached to them. MiXCR, applied by TCRdb to the 5' RACE reads, yields one record per CDR3 protein. The repertoire holds tens of thousands of distinct CDR3 sequences, with less than 15% as singletons. As concerns this clonotype: As yet, its antigen is unknown. This sequence may be a read error, since a much larger clone differs from it by one base.

The study's findings and limits: Using VDJdb, the matching emphasized anti-spike CD8 responses while missing private and CD4 specificities.

Sequencing was carried out using whole blood. The receptor comes from an adult who was a healthcare worker with PCR-confirmed SARS-CoV-2 infection or an uninfected control (not recorded which).

This CDR3 reads CASRVDGARDTEAFF. The DNA of the CDR3 is TGTGCCAGCAGGGTTGACGGGGCAAGGGACACTGAAGCTTTCTTT. The chain is built from TRBV7-9 and TRBJ1-1; TRBD1 might be the D (5 bases). The germline V gene encodes CDR1 SEHNR and CDR2 FQNEAQ (reference sequence). CDR3 size: 15 residues. V dropped 6 bases and J dropped 3 bases, with 17 bases sitting between them.